Shown below are 7 T cell receptor beta chains from a single sample sequenced in a study of T cell responses to AZD1222 COVID-19 vaccine. Clones were sequenced by immunoSEQ multiplex PCR, and TCRdb holds only the in-frame ones, with some missing. This table holds approximately 73,000 clones, roughly 84% found once. This specimen consisted of peripheral blood, obtained on day 0 of AZD1222 vaccination. Every receptor here comes from an adult in good health.

The chain couples TRBV2 to TRBJ2-7; 7 bases fit TRBD2. V lost 10 bases, J lost 2 bases, and 5 bases stayed unmatched. The CDR3 is 12 residues long. CDR1 SNHLY and CDR2 FYNNEI come from the germline V gene. CDR3 DNA sequence: TGTGCCACTTCCCGGGAGGCCTACGAGCAGTACTTC. Amino acid sequence: CATSREAYEQYF.

The V call is TRBV18, the J call TRBJ1-2; 10 bases line up with TRBD1. The germline gives CDR1 KGHSH, CDR2 LQKENI. The CDR3 runs 15 residues. V was clipped by 5 bases and J by 4 bases; unmatched bases: 7. The CDR3 sequence is CASSTRQGASYGYTF. The CDR3 DNA is TGTGCCAGCTCAACAAGACAGGGGGCCAGCTATGGCTACACCTTC.

This CDR3 is CASSQATGTPSGNTIYF. CDR3 in DNA: TGCGCCAGCAGCCAAGCGACAGGAACCCCCTCTGGAAACACCATATATTTT. V and J are TRBV4-1 and TRBJ1-3; a possible D gene is TRBD1 (6 bases). The CDR3 extends over 17 amino acids. CDR1 and CDR2 from the germline V gene are MGHRA and YSYEKL. V was trimmed by 1 base and J by 0 bases, leaving 13 bases between them.

The rearrangement joins TRBV11-2 to TRBJ2-5; no clear D. The germline V gene has CDR1 SGHAT and CDR2 FQNNGV. This CDR3 spans 13 amino acids. Deletions cut 2 bases from V and 1 base from J, with 5 bases between. CDR3: CASSLSLQETQYF. CDR3 bases: TGTGCCAGCAGCTTAAGCCTCCAAGAGACCCAGTACTTC.

V usage is TRBV12-3 or TRBV12-4 and J usage is TRBJ1-2; D is undetermined. The CDR3 spans 13 residues. Trimming cost V 6 bases and J 7 bases, with 15 bases left between them. The DNA for the CDR3 is TGTGCCAGCAGGGGCCTATTTGACTCTGGCTACACCTTC. As protein: CASRGLFDSGYTF.

On this clone: The sample holds other DNA sequences that translate to the same CDR3. V and J are TRBV5-1 and TRBJ2-1; D not certain. The germline V gene encodes CDR1 SGHRS and CDR2 YFSETQ. This CDR3 spans 12 amino acids. V lost 0 bases and J lost 7, with 5 bases in between. The CDR3 DNA follows: TGCGCCAGCAGCTTGGCCGGGAATGAGCAGTTCTTC. Its protein product is CASSLAGNEQFF.

V and J are TRBV11-2 and TRBJ2-1; TRBD1 might be the D (5 bases). The germline V gene encodes CDR1 SGHAT and CDR2 FQNNGV. The CDR3 loop spans 12 amino acids. The V end was cut by 4 bases, the J end by 10 bases, with 11 bases between. Written as DNA, the CDR3 is TGTGCCAGCAGCTCCTCGACAGAAGAGCAGTTCTTC. This sequence encodes CASSSSTEEQFF.